What follows are 16 T cell receptor beta chains derived from one specimen sequenced in a study of T cells in Graves' hyperthyroidism and ophthalmopathy. Template material for amplifying TCR beta CDR3 regions consisted of RNA transcripts. TCR CDR3 regions were first amplified by RT-PCR with HTBI primers. TCRdb itself ran the multiplex PCR reads through MiXCR, one entry per CDR3 protein. The repertoire holds 500,000 to 750,000 distinct CDR3 sequences, with around 42% as singletons. The sample consisted of peripheral blood or thyroid tissue (not recorded which). The receptors were sampled from a woman under 30 with Graves' hyperthyroidism.

The chain links TRBV6-2 or TRBV6-3 to TRBJ2-7; TRBD1 matches 8 bases. Germline V gene lookup returns CDR1 MNHEY and CDR2 SVGEGT. V dropped 8 bases and J dropped 5; count of bases not matched to a gene: 8. This CDR3 is 13 amino acids long. CDR3 coding DNA: TGTGCCAGCGGTTCGGACAGGGATGACGAGCAGTACTTC. As protein: CASGSDRDDEQYF.

This clonotype occurred many times. The chain carries TRBV7-2 and TRBJ2-7; no clear D. Trimming cost V 5 bases and J 3 bases, with 11 bases left between them. The CDR3 spans 13 residues. CDR1 is SGHTA, CDR2 FQGNSA, per germline. The CDR3 nucleotides are TGTGCCAGCAGCCAGATGGACGGCTACGAGCAGTACTTC. It specifies CASSQMDGYEQYF.

With respect to this clonotype: This sequence may be a read error, since a much larger clone differs from it by one base. The rearrangement uses TRBV7-6 and TRBJ2-7; TRBD1 matches at 10 bases. Germline lookup yields CDR1 SGHVS and CDR2 FNYEAQ. This CDR3 region has 15 residues. For the CDR3, the DNA is TGTGCCAGCAGCTTAGGAGGGACAGGGGATTACGAGCAGCACTTC. This codes for CASSLGGTGDYEQHF.

This chain connects TRBV6-6 to TRBJ1-2; D might be TRBD1 (5 bases). Germline CDR1 and CDR2: MNHNY and SVGAGI (reference sequence). The CDR3 is 16 amino acids. Between the trimmed V and J ends, which lost 5 bases and 5 bases, there was a span of 21 bases. The CDR3 DNA reads as TGTGCCAGCAGTACCCGACAGATTACCCAGAAGTATGGCTACACCTTC. It is translated as CASSTRQITQKYGYTF.

This clonotype was seen ten or more times. The V and J genes are TRBV7-2 and TRBJ1-4, with 7 bases that match TRBD1. The germline V gene has CDR1 SGHTA and CDR2 FQGNSA. The V segment lost 5 bases and the J segment 4 bases; nucleotides outside the gene matches: 4. The CDR3 extends over 14 amino acids. In DNA, the CDR3 is TGTGCCAGCAGCCTGGGACAGTTTAATGAAAAACTGTTTTTT. Protein product: CASSLGQFNEKLFF.

This chain's CDR3 is CSATSVANVLTF. The DNA of the CDR3 is TGCAGTGCGACGTCGGTGGCCAACGTCCTGACTTTC. V usage is TRBV20-1 and J usage is TRBJ2-6; D ambiguous. The CDR3 contains 12 residues. Germline-derived CDR1 and CDR2 are DFQATT and SNEGSKA (reference sequence). V shed 6 bases and J shed 6 bases, with 9 bases lying between them.

At least ten counts were recorded for this clonotype. The chain carries TRBV2 and TRBJ2-7; no clear D. CDR3 length: 12 residues. Trimming cost V 4 bases and J 4 bases, with 8 bases left between them. The germline gives CDR1 SNHLY, CDR2 FYNNEI. The CDR3 loop is CASSVSLYEQYF. In DNA, the CDR3 is TGTGCCAGCAGTGTATCACTTTACGAGCAGTACTTC.

V usage is TRBV7-9 and J usage is TRBJ2-7; perhaps TRBD2 as D (6 bases). V was shortened by 3 bases and J by 7 bases, with 13 bases between the two germline ends. The CDR3 is made up of 13 amino acids. Germline values: CDR1 SEHNR, CDR2 FQNEAQ (reference sequence). CDR3 protein: CASSFSGDNEQYF. Here the CDR3 DNA reads TGTGCCAGCAGCTTTAGCGGCGACAATGAGCAGTACTTC.

The chain employs TRBV20-1 and TRBJ2-7; tentatively, D is TRBD2 (5 bases). With the DNA end fitting TRBJ2-1 better, the J assignment may be wrong. The CDR3 contains 17 residues. Germline CDR1 DFQATT, CDR2 SNEGSKA (reference sequence). For the CDR3, the DNA is TGCAGTGCTAGGTCGCGCGGGCCCCTCCCGTCCTACAATGAGCAGTTCTTC. This gives the protein CSARSRGPLPSYNEQFF.

At least ten counts were recorded for this clonotype. The J gene is TRBJ2-7, the V gene TRBV5-1; 7 positions match TRBD2. There are 17 residues in the CDR3. The germline V gene encodes CDR1 SGHRS and CDR2 YFSETQ. V was pared by 4 bases and J by 6 bases, with 19 bases of the junction left unmatched. The CDR3 bases are TGCGCCAGCAGCCCCGAGGGTCCGCGCGGGGGTGCCTCCGAGCAGTACTTC. Translation gives CASSPEGPRGGASEQYF.

The chain uses TRBV15 and TRBJ1-5; D is ambiguous. This CDR3 spans 15 amino acids. Between the trimmed V and J ends, which lost 3 bases and 1 base, there was a span of 10 bases. Germline V gene sequence: CDR1 LNHNV, CDR2 YYDKDF (reference sequence). CDR3 loop: CATSSVSVSNQPQHF. The CDR3 DNA follows: TGTGCCACCAGCAGTGTGTCAGTAAGCAATCAGCCCCAGCATTTT.

This clonotype was seen ten or more times. V usage is TRBV6-6 and J usage is TRBJ1-6; D is possibly TRBD1 (6 bases). The CDR3 is made up of 14 amino acids. Between the trimmed V and J ends, which lost 8 bases and 9 bases, there was a span of 17 bases. Germline V gene sequence: CDR1 MNHNY, CDR2 SVGAGI (reference sequence). This chain's CDR3 is CASDRQESFSPLHF. The CDR3 DNA sequence: TGTGCCAGCGACCGACAGGAATCGTTTTCACCCCTCCACTTT.

This clonotype was detected ten times or more. V usage is TRBV4-2 and J usage is TRBJ1-5; 9 positions match TRBD1. Per the germline V gene, CDR1 is LGHNA and CDR2 is YNFKEQ. J gave up 3 bases and V 3 bases, and 6 bases lay outside the gene matches. The CDR3 contains 16 residues. The CDR3 DNA is TGTGCCAGCAGCCAGGAACAGGGGGCGTTCAATCAGCCCCAGCATTTT. This gives the protein CASSQEQGAFNQPQHF.

This clonotype was detected ten times or more. The V call is TRBV20-1, the J call TRBJ2-5, with D tentatively TRBD1 (6 bases). CDR3 length equals 14 residues. The V end lost 3 bases, the J end lost 5 bases, and 16 bases lay between the germline ends. The germline gives CDR1 DFQATT, CDR2 SNEGSKA (reference sequence). The CDR3 DNA follows: TGCAGTGCTAGCCCAAGACAGGCCCGGGAGACCCAGTACTTC. It yields the protein CSASPRQARETQYF.

This sequence joins TRBV10-3 and TRBJ2-6; D might be TRBD1 (7 bases). The length of the CDR3 is 12 residues. V lost 10 bases, J lost 11 bases, and 15 bases lay in between. Germline V gives CDR1 ENHRY, CDR2 SYGVKD. CDR3 DNA: TGTGCCAGCCAAACAGGGGACTACGTCCTGACTTTC. Translation gives CASQTGDYVLTF.

The table lists this clonotype with a few counts. This chain joins TRBV7-3 and TRBJ2-2; unclear D gene. Deletions cut 5 bases from V and 3 bases from J, with 7 bases between. Germline V gives CDR1 SGHTA, CDR2 FQGTGA. The CDR3 covers 13 residues. CDR3 sequence: CASSRRDTGELFF. CDR3 coding DNA: TGTGCCAGCAGCCGAAGGGACACCGGGGAGCTGTTTTTT.